The source of this T cell receptor beta chain is a study of T cells in Graves' hyperthyroidism and ophthalmopathy. CDR3 length: 10 amino acids. The ends were cut back, 4 bases at V and 8 bases at J, with 6 bases in the middle. Germline V gene sequence: CDR1 SQVTM, CDR2 ANQGSEA. This clonotype was recorded at least ten times. Uncontrolled infection, other autoimmune disease, pregnancy or lactation barred patients from enrollment. Amplification targeted TCR beta CDR3 regions from RNA transcripts. When the TCR CDR3 underwent first-round RT-PCR, the HTBI primer set was used. Each CDR3 protein is one row after TCRdb ran MiXCR on the multiplex PCR reads. Of 500,000 to 600,000 distinct CDR3 sequences listed, 40% to 50% were seen once; the top ten hold 44%.

The rearrangement links TRBV29-1 to TRBJ1-5; D not certain. The sample was peripheral blood or thyroid tissue (not recorded which). The TCR originated in an adult woman with Graves' disease, either hyperthyroidism or ophthalmopathy (not recorded which). The CDR3 DNA reads as TGCAGCGTTGGGCCGGAGCCCCAGCATTTT. Its translation: CSVGPEPQHF.